This TCR beta chain stems from a study of response to subunit inactivated influenza vaccine. Study results and caveats: The authors proposed limited new T cell recruitment per seasonal influenza vaccination.

One entry per CDR3 protein, called by TCRdb with MiXCR from the RT-PCR reads. The profile covers 860,000 or so distinct CDR3 sequences, with around 21% appearing a single time and 10% taken by the ten largest. Germline loops: CDR1 SGHRS, CDR2 YFSETQ. The V gene end was trimmed by 4 bases and the J gene end by 2 bases; junction bases not matched to a gene: 4. The CDR3 loop spans 15 amino acids. This clonotype was recorded many times. Its cognate antigen is unknown. Sample: PBMCs from blood, taken 5 to 6 days after vaccination. The chain carries TRBV5-1 and TRBJ2-1; 9 bases map to TRBD1. The TCR comes from a man aged 45-65 years who received an inactivated influenza vaccine. CDR3 region: CASSTGQGPYNEQFF. DNA of the CDR3: TGCGCCAGCAGCACGGGACAGGGCCCCTACAATGAGCAGTTCTTC.